Shown below are 15 T cell receptor beta chains from a single sample sequenced in a study of metastatic and nonmetastatic thyroid tumors. TCRdb re-analyzed the PCR reads through MiXCR. The sample holds 20,000 to 25,000 clones, around 13% seen once. Ahead of thyroid surgery, no patient had received treatment of any kind. The sample taken for sequencing was blood. These receptors were obtained from a female donor with papillary thyroid cancer or a benign thyroid nodule (not recorded which). Some clones in this sample may be carry-over from other donors' samples.

This chain joins TRBV2 and TRBJ1-6; D unclear. Germline values: CDR1 SNHLY, CDR2 FYNNEI. The CDR3 runs to 14 residues. V lost 4 bases to trimming and J lost 9 bases, with 13 bases between them. The CDR3 nucleotides are TGTGCCAGCAGTGCTCTCTACCTGGGTTCACCCCTCCACTTT. This encodes CASSALYLGSPLHF.

The V and J genes are TRBV10-1 and TRBJ2-7; TRBD1 might be the D (6 bases). This CDR3 spans 13 amino acids. CDR1 and CDR2 from the germline V gene are WNHNN and SYGVQD (reference sequence). Trimming took off 7 bases at V and 6 bases at J, with 16 bases between the two ends. The CDR3 loop reads CASNRDPFGEQYF. DNA of the CDR3: TGCGCCAGCAACAGGGACCCATTCGGCGAGCAGTACTTC.

The J gene is TRBJ2-7, the V gene TRBV6-1, with unresolved D. The CDR3 has 14 amino acids. Trimming cost V 5 bases and J 3 bases, with 14 bases left between them. Germline V CDR1 and CDR2: MNHNS, SASEGT. The CDR3: CASSRVSSDYEQYF. The CDR3 nucleotides read TGTGCCAGCAGTAGGGTTTCGTCAGACTACGAGCAGTACTTC.

In this sample, this clone turned up many times. This chain uses TRBV3-1 with TRBJ2-7; 8 nucleotides line up with TRBD2. Germline V gene data show CDR1 as LGHDT and CDR2 as YNNKEL (reference sequence). Losses at the gene ends were 4 bases for V and 2 bases for J; bases not matched to a gene: 7. The CDR3 has 15 amino acids. The CDR3 reads CASSPRLAKPYEQYF. The CDR3 DNA is TGTGCCAGCAGCCCAAGACTAGCGAAACCCTACGAGCAGTACTTC.

This clone was counted ten times or more. The genes are TRBV5-6 and TRBJ2-2, with a possible D match to TRBD1 (6 bases). Germline values: CDR1 SGHDT, CDR2 YYEEEE. This CDR3 contains 16 residues. V dropped 4 bases and J dropped 8 bases, with 21 bases sitting between them. CDR3 nucleotide sequence: TGTGCCAGCAGCCCTGGGTACCAGGGGATATTGGGGGAGCTGTTTTTT. It is translated as CASSPGYQGILGELFF.

The DNA of the CDR3 is TGCAGTGCTACGGGGGGAGGCAATGAGCAGTTCTTC. Its translation: CSATGGGNEQFF. The chain joins TRBV20-1 to TRBJ2-1; 7 bases fit TRBD2. Trimming at V came to 4 bases and at J to 6 bases, leaving 3 bases not matched to a gene. The CDR3 has 12 residues. Per the germline V gene, CDR1 is DFQATT and CDR2 is SNEGSKA (reference sequence).

This clone was seen a handful of times. The CDR3 sequence is CASSIQGMSGNTIYF. The CDR3 DNA reads TGTGCCAGCAGTATACAGGGGATGAGCGGAAACACCATATATTTT. V gene TRBV6-5 combines with J gene TRBJ1-3; TRBD1 agrees at 7 bases. The CDR3 totals 15 residues. V was clipped by 5 bases and J by 4 bases; unmatched bases: 8. Germline CDR1 MNHEY, CDR2 SVGAGI.

This clone was counted many times. The CDR3 loop is CASSQSGTYEQYF. CDR3 nucleotide sequence: TGCGCCAGCAGTCAGAGCGGGACCTACGAGCAGTACTTC. The J gene is TRBJ2-7, the V gene TRBV10-2; 7 bases line up with TRBD2. The CDR3 has 13 residues. The V segment lost 5 bases and the J segment 2 bases; nucleotides outside the gene matches: 3. In germline, CDR1 is WSHSY, CDR2 SAAADI.

The count of this clone is one. V is TRBV5-6 and J is TRBJ2-3; D not certain. The germline V gene has CDR1 SGHDT and CDR2 YYEEEE. The CDR3 has 16 residues. V was trimmed by 0 bases and J by 2 bases, leaving 13 bases between them. Here the CDR3 DNA reads TGTGCCAGCAGCTTGGATTATTCTAAACCCACAGATACGCAGTATTTT. It yields the protein CASSLDYSKPTDTQYF.

This clone was observed many times. Its ends do not fully match the called genes, so a read error is possible. The chain uses TRBV7-2 and TRBJ2-1, with TRBD2 identical over 10 bases. The CDR3 runs to 14 residues. Germline lookup yields CDR1 SGHTA and CDR2 FQGNSA. CDR3 amino acids: CASTLLAGYNEQFF. The DNA for the CDR3 is TGTGCCAGCACCTTACTAGCGGGATACAATGAGCAGTTCTTC.

This clone occurred many times. The chain has TRBV2 and TRBJ1-5; a possible D gene is TRBD1 (5 bases). The germline V gene has CDR1 SNHLY and CDR2 FYNNEI. Trimming pared 2 bases from V and 1 base from J, leaving 12 bases between. The CDR3 consists of 16 residues. CDR3 residues: CASSERGRVSNQPQHF. The CDR3 DNA follows: TGTGCCAGCAGTGAAAGGGGTAGGGTAAGCAATCAGCCCCAGCATTTT.

The chain links TRBV7-9 to TRBJ2-7; TRBD1 is a possible D gene (6 bases). Germline CDR1 SEHNR, CDR2 FQNEAQ (reference sequence). Trimming pared 1 base from V and 7 bases from J, leaving 17 bases between. This CDR3 is built from 15 residues. CDR3 amino acids: CASSLEGVKAGEQYF. DNA of the CDR3: TGTGCCAGCAGCTTAGAGGGGGTTAAAGCTGGGGAGCAGTACTTC.

This clone was counted at least ten times. The chain has TRBV9 and TRBJ2-7; 11 bases align to TRBD2. CDR1 and CDR2 (germline): SGDLS, YYNGEE. With V trimmed by 4 bases and J by 5 bases, 8 bases remained unmatched. This CDR3 has 15 residues. This CDR3 reads CASSPRLAGTNEQYF. As DNA, the CDR3 is TGTGCCAGCAGCCCCCGACTAGCGGGAACGAACGAGCAGTACTTC.

The V and J genes are TRBV11-3 and TRBJ2-5, with 8 nucleotides matching TRBD1. CDR1 SGHNT and CDR2 YENEEA come from the germline V gene. J gave up 4 bases and V 1 base, and 8 bases lay outside the gene matches. The CDR3 sequence is 16 residues long. CDR3 DNA: TGTGCCAGCAGCTTAGGACAGGGGACCCCCCCAGAGACCCAGTACTTC. Amino acids: CASSLGQGTPPETQYF.

This clone was seen repeatedly, ten times or more. The chain has TRBV18 and TRBJ1-1; D perhaps matches TRBD1 (5 bases). Germline V gives CDR1 KGHSH, CDR2 LQKENI. The CDR3 has 16 residues. The germline V and J ends were trimmed by 1 base and 3 bases, with 15 bases remaining between them. DNA of the CDR3: TGTGCCAGCTCACCACAAGTTTGGGGGGGGGACACTGAAGCTTTCTTT. Residues: CASSPQVWGGDTEAFF. Drawing the rest from reference TRBV18 and TRBJ1-1, the complete variable domain is NAGVMQNPRHLVRRRGQEARLRCSPMKGHSHVYWYRQLPEEGLKFMVYLQKENIIDESGMPKERFSAEFPKEGPSILRIQQVVRGDSAAYFCASSPQVWGGDTEAFFGQGTRLTVV.